This T cell receptor beta chain is drawn from a study of T cells in Graves' hyperthyroidism and ophthalmopathy. J was trimmed by 3 bases and V by 6 bases; bases with no gene match: 7. Germline V gene lookup returns CDR1 MNHNS and CDR2 SASEGT. This CDR3 has 16 residues. It was RNA transcripts that yielded the amplified TCR beta CDR3 regions. The HTBI primer set served for first-round RT-PCR of the TCR CDR3. Each CDR3 protein gets one entry after TCRdb re-called the multiplex PCR reads with MiXCR. The table has 490,000 or so distinct CDR3 sequences, 22% seen once. The PBMCs studied were ones that came from 10 ml fresh peripheral blood.

The chain couples TRBV6-1 to TRBJ2-1; 11 bases line up with TRBD1. This sequence was found in a woman aged 70-85 years with Graves' ophthalmopathy. The sequencing sample was made of blood. The CDR3 DNA is TGTGCCAGCAGGGTTGAGGGACAGGGGGGCTACAATGAGCAGTTCTTC. This encodes CASRVEGQGGYNEQFF.